This TCR beta chain was recovered during a study of cytomegalovirus exposure and HLA in healthy donors. In the study overall: A preliminary data release comprised 91 million or so unique TCRs obtained from HLA-typed donors. General observations from the study: Later analysis suggested links between common viral pathogens and several top significant clusters. Some V segments, including TRBV6-2 and TRBV6-3, were excluded as indistinguishable.

Primers included in the PCR were 60 Vbeta and 13 Jbeta primers. This table comes from immunoSEQ multiplex PCR, and its TCRdb copy is limited to in-frame clones, with some not included. Among over 120,000 clones listed, roughly three quarters were seen once. In the case of this clone: The antigen is not known.

Trimming left V 2 bases short and J 0 bases short, with 10 bases between. CDR1 is MDHEN and CDR2 is SYDVKM in the germline V gene. This CDR3 is built from 15 residues. The sequence was collected from a female donor in good health and CMV-seronegative. The J gene is TRBJ1-1, the V gene TRBV28; maybe TRBD1 (6 bases). Material for sequencing was PBMCs. The CDR3 sequence: CASSLRGAMNTEAFF. CDR3 coding DNA: TGTGCCAGCAGTTTACGGGGGGCAATGAACACTGAAGCTTTCTTT.